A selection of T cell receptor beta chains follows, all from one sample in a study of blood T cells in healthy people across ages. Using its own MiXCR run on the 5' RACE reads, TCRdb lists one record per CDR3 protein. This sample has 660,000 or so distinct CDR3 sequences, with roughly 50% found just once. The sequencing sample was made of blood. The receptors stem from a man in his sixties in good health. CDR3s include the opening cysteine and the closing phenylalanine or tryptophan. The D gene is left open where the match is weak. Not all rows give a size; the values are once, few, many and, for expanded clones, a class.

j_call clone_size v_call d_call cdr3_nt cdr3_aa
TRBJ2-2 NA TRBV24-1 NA TGTGTCACCACATCAGAGATCGGGGAGCTGTTTTTT CVTTSEIGELFF
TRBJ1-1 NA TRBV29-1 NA TGCAGCGTTGAGGGGTGGGGGAATGAAGCTTTCTTT CSVEGWGNEAFF
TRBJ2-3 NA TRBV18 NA TGTGCCAGCTCACCAACCGGGTTAAGGCTAGATACGCAGTATTTT CASSPTGLRLDTQYF
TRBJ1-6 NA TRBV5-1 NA TGCGCCAGCAGCTTGGCGGACGGGTATAATTCACCCCTCCACTTT CASSLADGYNSPLHF
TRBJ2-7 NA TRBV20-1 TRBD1 TGCAGTGCTAGCTATCTACAGGGGTCCTACGAGCAGTACTTC CSASYLQGSYEQYF
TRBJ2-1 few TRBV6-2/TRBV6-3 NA TGTGCCAGCAGTTACGGGGCAGGTCCCCTCAGTGAGCAGTTCTTC CASSYGAGPLSEQFF
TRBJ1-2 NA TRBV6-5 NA TGTGCCAGCAGTCCCGGGACCGGCTACACCTTC CASSPGTGYTF
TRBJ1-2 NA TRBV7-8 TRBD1 TGTGCCAGCAGCCCATTAACAGGGGGCTATGGCTACACCTTC CASSPLTGGYGYTF
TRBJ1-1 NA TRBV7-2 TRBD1 TGTGCCAGCAGCCCCCGGACAGGGCGGGGGGACACTGAAGCTTTCTTT CASSPRTGRGDTEAFF
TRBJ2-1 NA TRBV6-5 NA TGTGCCAGCACCGACGGGGGCTCCTACAATGAGCAGTTCTTC CASTDGGSYNEQFF
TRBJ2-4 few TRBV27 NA TGTGCCAGTGCCGCCGACTTCGGGATTCAGTACTTC CASAADFGIQYF
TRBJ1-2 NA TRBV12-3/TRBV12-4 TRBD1 TGTGCCAGCAGTTTGTGGCAGGGGGCAGGGGTCTATGGCTACACCTTC CASSLWQGAGVYGYTF
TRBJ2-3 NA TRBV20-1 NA TGCAGTGCTAGAGATTGGGCAGGAAGCACAGATACGCAGTATTTT CSARDWAGSTDTQYF
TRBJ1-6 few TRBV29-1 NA TGCAGCGTTGAAGATCAGAGGGGTTCACCCCTCCACTTT CSVEDQRGSPLHF
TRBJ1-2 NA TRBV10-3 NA TGTGCCATCAGGGATTCAGTACTTAATAACTATGGCTACACCTTC CAIRDSVLNNYGYTF
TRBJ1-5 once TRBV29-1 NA TGCAGCGTTGCCGCGACAGAGAATCAGCCCCAGCATTTT CSVAATENQPQHF
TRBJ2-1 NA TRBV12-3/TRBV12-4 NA TGTGCCGGAAAAGAGGAGGGTGCCCAATACAATGAGCAGTTCTTC CAGKEEGAQYNEQFF
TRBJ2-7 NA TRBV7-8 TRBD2 TGTGCCAGCAGCCCAGTCCGACTAGCGGGGGCCATTTCCTACGAGCAGTACTTC CASSPVRLAGAISYEQYF
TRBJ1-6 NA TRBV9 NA TGTGCCAGCAGCGTAGGGAGGGGACCCTATAATTCACCCCTCCACTTT CASSVGRGPYNSPLHF
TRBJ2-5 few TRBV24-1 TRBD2 TGTGCCACCAGTGATCCTGGGACTAGCGGGACACAAGAGACCCAGTACTTC CATSDPGTSGTQETQYF